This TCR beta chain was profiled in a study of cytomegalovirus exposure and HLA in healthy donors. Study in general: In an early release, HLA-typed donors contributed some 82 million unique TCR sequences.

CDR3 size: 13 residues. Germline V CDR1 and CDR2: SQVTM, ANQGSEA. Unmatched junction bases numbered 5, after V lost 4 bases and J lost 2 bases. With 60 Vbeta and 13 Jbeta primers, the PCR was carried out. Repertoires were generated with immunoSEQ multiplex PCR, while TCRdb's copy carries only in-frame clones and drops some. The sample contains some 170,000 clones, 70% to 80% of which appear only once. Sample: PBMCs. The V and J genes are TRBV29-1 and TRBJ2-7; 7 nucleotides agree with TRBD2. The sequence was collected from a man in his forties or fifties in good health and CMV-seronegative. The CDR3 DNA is TGCAGCGTTGTAGCAGGGAGGGCCTACGAGCAGTACTTC. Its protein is CSVVAGRAYEQYF.